The source of this TCR beta chain is a study of cytomegalovirus exposure and HLA in healthy donors. Study-wide results and limits: Later analysis revealed greater clonal expansion in HLA-associated TCR beta chains than in equally common others. In a later analysis, at a false discovery rate of 0.05, some 15,000 TCR beta sequences were associated with HLA alleles. Accurate prediction of HLA-A and HLA-B alleles (for most subjects) was reportedly achieved from TCR beta sequences.

Germline V CDR1 and CDR2: SGHVS, FNYEAQ. V lost 5 bases, J lost 4 bases, and 8 bases stayed unmatched. The CDR3 is made up of 14 amino acids. Use of 60 Vbeta and 13 Jbeta primers characterized the PCR. Only in-frame clones appear in the TCRdb table, and some are missing; sequencing was by immunoSEQ multiplex PCR. The sample carries about 170,000 clones, approximately 70% recorded once. In the case of this clone: Antigen unknown.

V is TRBV7-6 and J is TRBJ2-7, with TRBD2 matching 7 bases. Sequenced: PBMCs. The TCR sequence derives from a man in his forties in good health and CMV-seropositive. In DNA, the CDR3 is TGTGCCAGCAGCCACGGGGGGAAGGGATACGAGCAGTACTTC. This gives the protein CASSHGGKGYEQYF.